The clone carrying this T cell receptor beta chain was picked up a small number of times. MiXCR, applied by TCRdb to the reads, yields one record per CDR3 protein. Of roughly 3,700 distinct CDR3 sequences listed, 16% are singletons. This sample stems from a study of liver allograft versus peripheral blood T cells. Across the whole study: Intrahepatic T cell receptor repertoires from transplanted livers were compared against repertoires in recipients' peripheral blood.

J lost 4 bases, V lost 5 bases, and 9 bases had no gene match. This CDR3 spans 16 amino acids. Germline V gene data show CDR1 as SGHDT and CDR2 as YYEEEE. The origin of this receptor is a human patient who had a liver transplant. The graft donor may be the source of some T cells. The rearrangement links TRBV5-6 to TRBJ2-3; 11 nucleotides agree with TRBD2. The CDR3 nucleotides read TGTGCCAGCAGTTATCAGACTAGCGGGGATGCAGATACGCAGTATTTT. Residues: CASSYQTSGDADTQYF.